A selection of T cell receptor beta chains follows, all from one sample in a study. Each CDR3 protein gets one entry after TCRdb re-called the RT-PCR reads with MiXCR. This table holds more than 600,000 distinct CDR3 sequences, 14% found once. The sequenced sample consisted of memory CD4+ T cells from blood. The receptors were sampled from a female donor in good health, serving as a healthy control. Both conserved end residues are part of each CDR3. D genes are given only for firm matches. Clone size is stated in some rows and not others, as once, few, many or a class when expanded.

clone_size | j_call | d_call | v_call | cdr3_aa | cdr3_nt
few | TRBJ2-2 | TRBD2 | TRBV24-1 | CATSAVAGARELFF | TGTGCCACCAGTGCCGTAGCGGGCGCGAGGGAGCTGTTTTTT
NA | TRBJ2-1 | NA | TRBV5-1 | CASKERGGTYNEQFF | TGCGCCAGCAAGGAGAGGGGCGGGACCTACAATGAGCAGTTCTTC
many | TRBJ1-2 | NA | TRBV12-3/TRBV12-4 | CASSLGSGLSYGYTF | TGTGCCAGCAGTTTAGGGTCAGGGCTGAGCTATGGCTACACCTTC
few | TRBJ1-2 | TRBD1 | TRBV29-1 | CSLDRVDSYGYTF | TGCAGCTTGGACAGGGTGGATAGCTATGGCTACACCTTC
many | TRBJ2-7 | NA | TRBV6-2/TRBV6-3 | CASRPGLLAHEQYF | TGTGCCAGCAGGCCGGGCCTTCTCGCCCACGAGCAGTACTTC
few | TRBJ1-6 | TRBD1 | TRBV12-3/TRBV12-4 | CASSLEQGAGSPLHF | TGTGCCAGCAGTTTAGAGCAGGGGGCGGGTTCACCCCTCCACTTT
few | TRBJ2-1 | TRBD2 | TRBV20-1 | CSARGYSGAVNEQFF | TGCAGTGCTAGAGGGTATAGCGGGGCAGTCAATGAGCAGTTCTTC
NA | TRBJ1-1 | NA | TRBV28 | CASSSKHENTEAFF | TGTGCCAGCAGTTCAAAGCACGAGAACACTGAAGCTTTCTTT
few | TRBJ1-1 | NA | TRBV11-1 | CASSLAYGTRAFF | TGTGCCAGCAGCTTAGCGTACGGGACAAGGGCTTTCTTT
NA | TRBJ1-1 | TRBD1 | TRBV20-1 | CSARQGAFTEAFF | TGCAGTGCTAGACAGGGGGCCTTCACTGAAGCTTTCTTT
NA | TRBJ2-7 | NA | TRBV30 | CAWRDSRYEQYF | TGTGCCTGGAGGGACAGCCGCTACGAGCAGTACTTC
many | TRBJ2-6 | NA | TRBV10-3 | CAIGQGPSGANVLTF | TGTGCCATCGGACAAGGCCCGTCTGGGGCCAACGTCCTGACTTTC
many | TRBJ2-7 | NA | TRBV5-6 | CASSPGPAYEQYF | TGTGCCAGCAGCCCAGGCCCCGCCTACGAGCAGTACTTC
few | TRBJ2-5 | NA | TRBV3-1 | CASSHQLETQYF | TGTGCCAGCAGCCACCAATTGGAGACCCAGTACTTC
NA | TRBJ2-6 | TRBD1 | TRBV27 | CASSSSPRTGGAGAKVLTF | TGTGCCAGCAGTTCTTCTCCAAGGACAGGGGGGGCAGGGGCCAAAGTCCTGACTTTC
few | TRBJ2-1 | NA | TRBV5-1 | CASSPAGHVYNEQFF | TGCGCCAGCAGCCCGGCAGGTCACGTCTACAATGAGCAGTTCTTC
many | TRBJ2-7 | TRBD2 | TRBV12-3/TRBV12-4 | CASSYRLAGGPDEQYF | TGTGCCAGCAGTTACCGATTAGCGGGAGGGCCGGACGAGCAGTACTTC
NA | TRBJ1-1 | NA | TRBV4-1 | CASSWLLGTEAFF | TGCGCCAGCAGCTGGCTACTGGGCACTGAAGCTTTCTTT
NA | TRBJ1-2 | NA | TRBV4-2 | CASSQYRAQYGYTF | TGTGCCAGCAGCCAATACCGGGCCCAATATGGCTACACCTTC
few | TRBJ2-3 | NA | TRBV7-2 | CASSFPASRTDTQYF | TGTGCCAGCAGCTTCCCAGCAAGTAGGACAGATACGCAGTATTTT
NA | TRBJ1-1 | NA | TRBV7-8 | CASSLNPANRFEAFF | TGTGCCAGCAGCTTAAACCCTGCTAACAGATTTGAAGCTTTCTTT
many | TRBJ2-7 | NA | TRBV7-2 | CASSPQHEQYF | TGTGCCAGCAGTCCACAGCACGAGCAGTACTTC
few | TRBJ2-7 | TRBD1 | TRBV7-9 | CASSLVQGQLYEQYF | TGTGCCAGCAGCTTAGTTCAGGGACAGTTATACGAGCAGTACTTC
few | TRBJ1-3 | TRBD1 | TRBV10-3 | CAITPTGRGSGNTIYF | TGTGCCATCACTCCGACAGGGAGGGGCTCTGGAAACACCATATATTTT
many | TRBJ2-3 | NA | TRBV7-2 | CASSLFGEGLTDTQYF | TGTGCCAGCAGCTTATTCGGTGAGGGACTCACAGATACGCAGTATTTT
few | TRBJ1-6 | TRBD1 | TRBV20-1 | CSARDRAGSPLHF | TGCAGTGCTCGGGACAGGGCAGGCTCACCCCTCCACTTT
many | TRBJ2-2 | NA | TRBV7-9 | CASSERNTGELFF | TGTGCCAGCAGCGAAAGAAACACCGGGGAGCTGTTTTTT
many | TRBJ2-6 | NA | TRBV5-1 | CASSRDGNSGANVLTF | TGCGCCAGCAGCCGGGACGGGAACTCTGGGGCCAACGTCCTGACTTTC
NA | TRBJ1-2 | NA | TRBV6-2/TRBV6-3 | CASSTGFYGYTF | TGTGCCAGCAGTACAGGATTCTATGGCTACACCTTC
many | TRBJ1-1 | NA | TRBV20-1 | CSARGRATEAFF | TGCAGTGCTAGGGGTCGGGCCACTGAAGCTTTCTTT
NA | TRBJ2-3 | TRBD2 | TRBV27 | CASINRQGLAGFTDTQYF | TGTGCCAGCATCAACAGGCAGGGACTAGCGGGTTTCACAGATACGCAGTATTTT
many | TRBJ1-1 | NA | TRBV10-3 | CAISRTGDTEAFF | TGTGCCATCAGCCGGACGGGGGACACTGAAGCTTTCTTT
many | TRBJ2-1 | TRBD1 | TRBV29-1 | CSVGGTGGFHNEQFF | TGCAGCGTTGGGGGTACAGGGGGGTTCCACAATGAGCAGTTCTTC
NA | TRBJ2-1 | TRBD2 | TRBV20-1 | CSAPWGGYNEQFF | TGCAGTGCCCCCTGGGGGGGCTACAATGAGCAGTTCTTC
many | TRBJ2-1 | TRBD2 | TRBV4-3 | CASSQDSTSGSRLQFF | TGCGCCAGCAGCCAAGATAGCACTAGCGGGAGTCGGCTGCAGTTCTTC
few | TRBJ1-1 | TRBD1 | TRBV10-3 | CAISEAGGTIGTEAFF | TGTGCCATCAGTGAGGCAGGGGGGACCATCGGCACTGAAGCTTTCTTT
many | TRBJ1-1 | NA | TRBV5-1 | CASSLEPQGPSTEAFF | TGCGCCAGCAGCTTGGAGCCCCAGGGTCCCAGCACTGAAGCTTTCTTT